This TCR beta chain was observed in a study of OX40 agonist ivuxolimab in advanced cancers. Looking at the study overall: Ivuxolimab was a fully human IgG2 agonistic monoclonal antibody targeting the costimulatory receptor OX40 (CD134). Among the 50 to 55 dose-escalation patients, around 19 had hepatocellular carcinoma, 15 or so melanoma, 9 renal cell carcinoma and 9 head and neck cancer. The purpose of peripheral TCRbeta sequencing was to test whether ivuxolimab changed TCR sequence diversity and led to clonal T-cell expansion. Partial responses were achieved by three dose-escalation patients, of whom one had hepatocellular carcinoma and two had cutaneous melanoma. The paper reports the monotherapy dose-escalation portion (N of about 54 patients) of the phase I ivuxolimab trial. In the dose-escalation cohort, nearly 85% of patients were male, and the mean age was 60 years with a range of about 20 to 80. Intravenous ivuxolimab was administered to patients every 2 weeks at six dose levels: 0.01, 0.1, 0.3, 1.5, 3 and 10 mg/kg. Patients were allowed to have had prior anti-PD-1, anti-PD-L1 or anti-CTLA-4 therapy, and less than 45% of the dose-escalation patients had previously received checkpoint inhibitors. Study-wide conclusions, independent of this receptor: In partial responders in the 0.1-3.0 mg/kg groups, normalized peripheral clonal expansion was found to be among the lowest, especially among CD8+ T cells. Low levels of normalized T-cell clonal expansion were also seen in some patients who did not respond. After ivuxolimab, expanded clones were on average more numerous among CD8+ T cells than among CD4+ T cells. At doses of 0.1 to 3.0 mg/kg, clonal expansion of both CD4+ and CD8+ blood T cells was observed from baseline to week 6. The antigen specificity of the peripheral T cells that underwent clonal expansion was not determined.

Comment on this clone: It lacks a known antigen. It has no much larger one-base neighbor in the sample; base qualities were not kept.

The germline V gene provides CDR1 SGHTA and CDR2 FQGTGA. V is cut by 1 base and J by 8 bases, and the space between the germline ends is 14 bases. Including cysteine and phenylalanine, the CDR3 has 14 amino acids. Of all the DNA, just the CDR3 is kept, 42 bases in frame from base 1. For sequencing of the TCRbeta CDR3 region, genomic DNA was extracted from the sorted cells. The immunoSEQ Assay was used to sequence the TCRbeta CDR3 regions. The table was pulled from immuneACCESS by TCRdb, which kept in-frame rearrangements only. Such tables lose some clones; where checked, under half of the loss comes from unresolved V genes, and the rest has no known cause. The sample contains 40,000 to 50,000 clones, around 90% of them found a single time. Together, the top ten hold approximately 53% of the sample. Patients with a history of autoimmune disease or receiving systemic immunosuppression were excluded from the trial. Peripheral blood for TCR sequencing was collected from all dose cohorts at baseline, on cycle 4 day 1, and on cycle 7 day 1. Samples came from an open-label, multicenter, first-in-human phase I dose-escalation trial of ivuxolimab. Adults with locally advanced or metastatic head and neck squamous cell, hepatocellular, melanoma or renal cell carcinoma were enrolled in the trial. Before TCR sequencing, CD4+ T cells and CD8+ T cells were sorted from peripheral blood as separate populations.

The sequence was collected from an adult with an advanced solid tumor such as melanoma, head and neck, liver or kidney cancer. The rearrangement combines TRBV7-3 with TRBJ1-1; TRBD1 is perhaps the D gene, given 6 matching bases. Material: CD4+ or CD8+ T cells sorted from blood, obtained in a trial of the OX40 agonist ivuxolimab. The CDR3 region: CASSLNSGALEAFF. The DNA sequence is as follows: TGTGCCAGCAGCTTAAATTCGGGGGCGCTGGAAGCTTTCTTT.